The clone carrying this TCR beta chain was seen at least ten times. MiXCR, applied by TCRdb to the RT-PCR reads, yields one record per CDR3 protein. The sample has about 680,000 distinct CDR3 sequences; approximately 14% are singletons. The CDR3 has 13 amino acids. Trimming stripped 6 bases from V and 3 bases from J, with 13 bases between. Germline V gene sequence: CDR1 DFQATT, CDR2 SNEGSKA (reference sequence). This sequence joins TRBV20-1 and TRBJ2-3; D not resolved. Sequences were obtained from memory CD4+ T cells from blood. The sequence came from a female donor in good health, serving as a healthy control. CDR3 sequence: CSAPGRVTDTQYF. CDR3 bases: TGCAGTGCGCCCGGTCGGGTAACAGATACGCAGTATTTT.